Below, 10 T cell receptor beta chains from the same sample are listed, as sequenced in a study of T cell changes during pregnancy in multiple sclerosis. Here immunoSEQ multiplex PCR was the method, and the copy in TCRdb shows in-frame clones only, minus some. The sample yields about 46,000 clones, roughly 90% seen once. Sequenced here: CD4+ T cells from peripheral blood mononuclear cells, sampled after pregnancy. The receptor source for this set is a female donor with multiple sclerosis, enrolled in a pregnancy study.

To note about this clone: In the same sample, other DNA sequences code for this CDR3. The chain has TRBV29-1 and TRBJ2-5; 7 bases map to TRBD2. Looked up from germline, CDR1 is SQVTM and CDR2 is ANQGSEA. J gave up 5 bases and V 6 bases, and 0 bases lay outside the gene matches. The CDR3 length is 10 residues. The CDR3 nucleotides are TGCAGCGTCGGGGGGGAGACCCAGTACTTC. Translated: CSVGGETQYF. Full variable domain (outside the CDR3, taken from reference TRBV29-1 and TRBJ2-5): SAVISQKPSRDICQRGTSLTIQCQVDSQVTMMFWYRQQPGQSLTLIATANQGSEATYESGFVIDKFPISRPNLTFSTLTVSNMSPEDSSIYLCSVGGETQYFGPGTRLLVL.

CDR3 region: CASMVHNANTGELFF. CDR3 in DNA: TGTGCCAGCATGGTTCACAACGCGAACACCGGGGAGCTGTTTTTT. This chain joins TRBV11-2 and TRBJ2-2; D is uncertain. The V end lost 7 bases, the J end lost 0 bases, and 12 bases lay between the germline ends. The V gene's germline CDR1 is SGHAT and CDR2 FQNNGV. The CDR3 is made up of 15 amino acids.

The chain combines TRBV5-5 with TRBJ2-3; TRBD2 matches at 9 bases. Germline CDR1 is SGHKS and CDR2 is YYEKEE (reference sequence). J gave up 0 bases and V 4 bases, and 9 bases lay outside the gene matches. The length of the CDR3 is 17 residues. CDR3 DNA sequence: TGTGCCAGCAGCCGCGATGGACTAGCGATAAGCACAGATACGCAGTATTTT. It encodes CASSRDGLAISTDTQYF.

The V gene is TRBV19, the J gene TRBJ1-1; 7 positions match TRBD1. Germline trimming cut 5 bases from V and 0 bases from J; bases unmatched to any gene: 9. Germline-derived CDR1 and CDR2 are LNHDA and SQIVND (reference sequence). This CDR3 is built from 16 residues. The CDR3 is CASSPQGLRMNTEAFF. In DNA form, the CDR3 reads TGTGCCAGTAGTCCACAGGGGTTACGGATGAACACTGAAGCTTTCTTT. Combining the CDR3 with reference TRBV19 and TRBJ1-1 gives the whole variable domain DGGITQSPKYLFRKEGQNVTLSCEQNLNHDAMYWYRQDPGQGLRLIYYSQIVNDFQKGDIAEGYSVSREKKESFPLTVTSAQKNPTAFYLCASSPQGLRMNTEAFFGQGTRLTVV.

V gene TRBV11-1 combines with J gene TRBJ2-1, with TRBD2 identical over 15 bases. V lost 5 bases and J lost 4; bases outside the gene matches: 12. The CDR3 runs to 19 residues. Germline values: CDR1 SGHAT, CDR2 FQDESV (reference sequence). CDR3 nucleotides: TGTGCCAGCAGCCTCAGGAGCGGGACTAGCGGGAGGTTTTACAATGAGCAGTTCTTC. It is translated as CASSLRSGTSGRFYNEQFF. Full variable domain (outside the CDR3, taken from reference TRBV11-1 and TRBJ2-1): EAEVAQSPRYKITEKSQAVAFWCDPISGHATLYWYRQILGQGPELLVQFQDESVVDDSQLPKDRFSAERLKGVDSTLKIQPAELGDSAMYLCASSLRSGTSGRFYNEQFFGPGTRLTVL.

The rearrangement links TRBV4-1 to TRBJ1-4; TRBD1 matches 7 bases. This CDR3 comprises 14 residues. V was pared by 2 bases and J by 8 bases, with 5 bases of the junction left unmatched. CDR1 and CDR2 (germline): MGHRA, YSYEKL. The CDR3 nucleotides read TGCGCCAGCAGCCAATGGCAGGGGGAGGAAAAACTGTTTTTT. It specifies CASSQWQGEEKLFF.

V gene TRBV12-2 combines with J gene TRBJ2-7; the table's D call, TRBD2, was not checked against the DNA. TRBV12-2 is recorded as a pseudogene. CDR3 length equals 14 residues. The CDR3 region is CASRLRGKHYEQYF. DNA of the CDR3: TGTGCAAGTCGCTTACGGGGGAAACACTACGAGCAGTACTTC.

The chain is built from TRBV4-2 and TRBJ1-1; D is undetermined. Trimming took 1 base from V and 3 from J, leaving 15 bases between them. This CDR3 region has 16 residues. Germline-derived CDR1 and CDR2 are LGHNA and YNFKEQ. The CDR3 here is CASSQVGGSRDTEAFF. As DNA, the CDR3 is TGTGCCAGCAGCCAAGTAGGAGGCTCAAGGGACACTGAAGCTTTCTTT.

The chain joins TRBV28 to TRBJ1-2; D is ambiguous. The CDR3 sequence is 11 residues long. The V and J ends lost 10 bases and 7 bases respectively, with 13 bases between them. Germline V gene data show CDR1 as MDHEN and CDR2 as SYDVKM. Here the CDR3 DNA reads TGTGCCATCCGACTAGGCCCTGGCTACACCTTC. Its translation is CAIRLGPGYTF.

CDR3 bases: TGCGCCAGCAGTGAAAGGAGAGGAGTCAGGGACACCGGGGAGCTGTTTTTT. The encoded protein is CASSERRGVRDTGELFF. The chain couples TRBV10-2 to TRBJ2-2; maybe TRBD1 (5 bases). The CDR3 is 17 amino acids. V dropped 3 bases and J dropped 3 bases, with 17 bases sitting between them. Germline CDR1 is WSHSY and CDR2 is SAAADI.